The clone carrying this T cell receptor (beta chain) was seen ten or more times. The antigen is undetermined. As TCR cDNA was made by 5'RACE template switching, a universal primer site and UMIs were added. TCRdb re-derived calls from the 5' RACE reads in MiXCR, one entry per CDR3 protein. The table lists 68,000 or so distinct CDR3 sequences, less than 8.5% of them singletons, with 30% to 45% in the top ten. This sample stems from a study of T cells after yellow fever vaccination. The study's findings and limits: On re-exposure, the response was weaker but peaked faster, at day 5 versus 15. FACS-sorted repertoires might harbor abundant contaminating clonotypes from the bulk population.

The specimen comprised CD8+ T cells sorted from PBMCs, sampled 15 days after the yellow fever booster vaccination. The sequence came from a man aged 30 to 39 who received the YFV17D yellow fever vaccine.

The CDR3 here is CSARQTGWIEAFF. For the CDR3, the DNA is TGCAGTGCTAGACAGACAGGTTGGATTGAAGCTTTCTTT. The rearrangement links TRBV20-1 to TRBJ1-1; D is possibly TRBD1 (6 bases). CDR1 DFQATT and CDR2 SNEGSKA come from the germline V gene (reference sequence). The CDR3 runs 13 residues. V was clipped by 2 bases and J by 7 bases, with 14 bases between them.